The rows below give T cell receptor beta chains drawn from one sample of a study of blood T cell repertoires in COVID-19. Clones were read by immunoSEQ multiplex PCR, and TCRdb kept only the in-frame ones, dropping some. The sample lists roughly 420,000 clones; roughly 90% were seen once. The sample was PBMCs or T cells enriched from blood (not recorded which). These receptors came from a woman under 40 with acute COVID-19. The CDR3 runs from the conserved cysteine through the conserved F or W. A D gene is named only where the DNA matches it firmly. A row's size may be missing; if present it is once, few, many or a size class.

abundance,j_gene,d_gene,v_gene,CDR3nt,CDR3aa
-,TRBJ2-7,TRBD2,TRBV27,TGTGCCAGCAGCCGGACTAGCGGGGCTTACGAGCAGTACTTC,CASSRTSGAYEQYF
-,TRBJ1-2,-,TRBV5-6,TGTGCCAGCAGCTTGGATCCATCTTTCGGGTATGGCTACACCTTC,CASSLDPSFGYGYTF
many,TRBJ1-1,-,TRBV11-2,TGTGCCAGCAGCTCGACAGATATGAACACTGAAGCTTTCTTT,CASSSTDMNTEAFF
-,TRBJ1-2,-,TRBV5-1,TGCGCCAGCAGCTTTGGTACCAATCAGGATGGCTACACCTTC,CASSFGTNQDGYTF
-,TRBJ1-2,-,TRBV19,-,CASSSSGTRGYTF
once,TRBJ1-2,-,TRBV11-2,TGTGCCAGCAGCCGAACAGGGTGGAGCTACACCTTC,CASSRTGWSYTF
-,TRBJ1-2,-,TRBV5-6,TGTGCCAGTGGGAGGCAGGGCCTTAGCTATGGCTACACCTTC,CASGRQGLSYGYTF
-,TRBJ2-3,TRBD2,TRBV7-3,TGTGCCAGCAGCTTAAATAGCGGGGAGAGGGTAGATACGCAGTATTTT,CASSLNSGERVDTQYF
-,TRBJ1-2,-,TRBV20-1,TGCAGTGCTGGGAGCACCTCTGGCTACACCTTC,CSAGSTSGYTF
-,TRBJ2-7,TRBD1,TRBV6-6,TGTGCCAGCAGCTGGGACAGCTACTCCTACGAGCAGTACTTC,CASSWDSYSYEQYF
-,TRBJ1-6,-,TRBV2,TGTGCCAGCAGTCGGGGGGAACCCCTCCACTTT,CASSRGEPLHF
-,TRBJ2-5,TRBD2,TRBV9,TGTGCCAGCAGCGTTGGTAGCGGGGGGAACCAAGAGACCCAGTACTTC,CASSVGSGGNQETQYF
-,TRBJ1-1,-,TRBV5-1,TGCGCCAGCAGCTTGGGGTCAGGGATGAACACTGAAGCTTTCTTT,CASSLGSGMNTEAFF
-,TRBJ1-5,TRBD1,TRBV5-1,TGCGCCAGCAGCCAGGGGGAAGTCAATCAGCCCCAGCATTTT,CASSQGEVNQPQHF
-,TRBJ1-5,-,TRBV27,TGTGCCAGCAGCCGCCGAGGGACAACGGCCTATCAGCCCCAGCATTTT,CASSRRGTTAYQPQHF
-,TRBJ1-4,-,TRBV19,TGTGCCAGTAGGGTTGGGAGCATAAAGAGTGAAAAACTGTTTTTT,CASRVGSIKSEKLFF